The rows below give T cell receptor beta chains drawn from one sample of a study of radiation and T cells in renal cell carcinoma. The repertoire was sequenced with immunoSEQ multiplex PCR; TCRdb's copy has only in-frame clones and lacks some. The repertoire includes about 9,700 clones, approximately 69% of them detected once, and roughly 15% sits in the top ten. Sample: tumor tissue, taken from a patient whose treatment was nephrectomy without radiotherapy. The origin of the receptors is a man aged 60-69 years with renal cell carcinoma. The CDR3 runs from the conserved cysteine through the conserved F or W. D genes are given only for firm matches. Not all rows give a size; the values are once, few, many and, for expanded clones, a class.

TRBV7-2,-,TRBJ1-4,TRBD1,CASSFRLQGSVYEKLFF,TGTGCCAGCAGCTTTAGGTTACAGGGGTCGGTTTACGAAAAACTGTTTTTT
TRBV13,medium-sized,TRBJ2-7,-,CASSFQGRNEQYF,TGTGCCAGCAGCTTCCAGGGAAGGAACGAGCAGTACTTC
TRBV30,-,TRBJ1-3,TRBD1,CASPGQGALGSGNTIYF,TGTGCCTCGCCGGGACAGGGGGCATTGGGGTCTGGAAACACCATATATTTT
TRBV28,-,TRBJ2-7,TRBD1,CASSSPTTSRQGDRYEQYF,TGTGCCAGCAGTTCACCTACCACGTCCCGACAGGGTGATAGATACGAGCAGTACTTC
TRBV2,-,TRBJ2-3,TRBD2,CASSETSGGRRYF,TGTGCCAGCAGTGAAACTAGCGGGGGGCGGAGGTATTTT
TRBV7-9,few,TRBJ2-1,-,CASSFRGATNNEQFF,TGTGCCAGCAGCTTCCGCGGGGCTACGAACAATGAGCAGTTCTTC
TRBV4-3,-,TRBJ2-3,-,CASSQGGTYTDTQYF,TGCGCCAGCAGCCAAGGCGGGACCTACACAGATACGCAGTATTTT
TRBV10-3,-,TRBJ2-7,TRBD2,CAISGLPDSEQYF,TGTGCCATCTCGGGACTACCTGACTCCGAGCAGTACTTC
TRBV27,few,TRBJ2-1,TRBD2,CASSLLAGGHLGEQFF,TGTGCCAGCAGTTTACTAGCGGGAGGGCACCTCGGTGAGCAGTTCTTC
TRBV5-1,-,TRBJ1-4,-,CASSLGAGATNEKLFF,TGCGCCAGCAGCTTGGGAGCGGGAGCAACTAATGAAAAACTGTTTTTT
TRBV9,few,TRBJ2-1,TRBD2,CASSVGGNSYNEQFF,TGTGCCAGCAGCGTCGGGGGGAATTCCTACAATGAGCAGTTCTTC
TRBV5-1,once,TRBJ2-7,-,CASSPGDSEVYEQYF,TGCGCCAGCAGCCCGGGGGACAGCGAGGTCTACGAGCAGTACTTC
TRBV11-2,-,TRBJ1-5,-,CASSPDGPYSNQPQHF,TGTGCCAGCAGCCCGGACGGCCCCTATAGCAATCAGCCCCAGCATTTT
TRBV19,few,TRBJ1-4,-,CASSRTASERSNEKLFF,TGTGCCAGTAGTAGGACAGCGTCCGAAAGATCTAATGAAAAACTGTTTTTT
TRBV5-1,-,TRBJ1-1,-,CASSLGGTQGTEAFF,TGCGCCAGCAGCTTGGGGGGGACCCAGGGGACTGAAGCTTTCTTT
TRBV27,-,TRBJ1-1,-,CASSRRKGNTEAFF,TGTGCCAGCAGTCGTCGGAAGGGGAACACTGAAGCTTTCTTT
TRBV5-6,-,TRBJ2-7,TRBD1,CASSLVTGTASYEQYF,TGTGCCAGCAGCTTGGTGACCGGGACAGCTTCCTACGAGCAGTACTTC
TRBV6-1,-,TRBJ1-3,-,CASSDWRGSGNTIYF,TGTGCCAGCAGTGATTGGCGGGGGTCTGGAAACACCATATATTTT
TRBV7-2,-,TRBJ2-1,TRBD2,CASSLVASGGYNEQFF,TGTGCCAGCAGCTTAGTGGCTAGCGGGGGTTACAATGAGCAGTTCTTC
TRBV28,-,TRBJ1-3,-,CASSLTGSSGNTIYF,TGTGCCAGCAGTTTAACAGGGAGCTCTGGAAACACCATATATTTT
TRBV4-1,-,TRBJ2-1,-,CASSQDRGGSYNEQFF,TGCGCCAGCAGCCAAGATCGCGGTGGGTCCTACAATGAGCAGTTCTTC
TRBV5-8,-,TRBJ2-2,-,CASSRLSPGELFF,TGTGCCAGCAGCCGTCTCAGTCCGGGGGAGCTGTTTTTT
TRBV5-1,-,TRBJ2-3,TRBD2,CASSLVKRSGGPDTQYF,TGCGCCAGCAGCTTGGTAAAACGGAGCGGGGGGCCAGATACGCAGTATTTT
TRBV10-3,-,TRBJ1-1,-,CAISFGDKNTEAFF,TGTGCCATCAGTTTCGGGGACAAGAACACTGAAGCTTTCTTT
TRBV28,-,TRBJ2-7,TRBD2,CASPPSGRVTYEQYF,TGTGCCAGCCCTCCCAGCGGGAGGGTTACCTACGAGCAGTACTTC
TRBV6-1,-,TRBJ1-4,-,CASSVTENEKLFF,TGTGCCAGCAGTGTGACAGAGAATGAAAAACTGTTTTTT
TRBV5-1,-,TRBJ2-7,TRBD1,CASSLTGGNEQYF,TGCGCCAGCAGCTTGACAGGGGGCAACGAGCAGTACTTC
TRBV5-1,-,TRBJ2-1,TRBD1,CASSLGDSYNEQFF,TGCGCCAGCAGCTTGGGGGACAGCTACAATGAGCAGTTCTTC
TRBV7-2,few,TRBJ2-2,TRBD2,CASSSALTSGRTGELFF,TGTGCCAGCAGCTCAGCCTTGACTAGCGGGAGAACCGGGGAGCTGTTTTTT